These 12 T cell receptor beta chains came from one sample sequenced in a study of shared clonotypes between healthy human individuals. Assay used: immunoSEQ multiplex PCR; TCRdb lists only in-frame clones, some missing. Seen here are 520,000 or so clones, more than 65% observed once, and the top ten hold 10% to 15%. Sequences were obtained from PBMCs. Source of these receptors: a woman aged 40 to 49 in good health. Some clones in this sample may be carry-over from other donors' samples.

V and J are TRBV15 and TRBJ1-1; no clear D. The germline V gene has CDR1 LNHNV and CDR2 YYDKDF (reference sequence). The CDR3 contains 13 residues. Trimming took 3 bases from V and 2 from J, leaving 7 bases between them. This chain's CDR3 is CATSSLRNTEAFF. The CDR3 DNA follows: TGTGCCACCAGCAGTCTGAGAAACACTGAAGCTTTCTTT.

The chain uses TRBV4-1 and TRBJ2-7, with D possibly TRBD2 on 6 matching bases. The CDR3 is made up of 16 amino acids. In germline, CDR1 is MGHRA, CDR2 YSYEKL. Trimming removed 4 bases at V and 6 bases at J, with 22 bases between. CDR3 sequence: CASSPGVSVGVGEQYF. The CDR3 DNA is TGCGCCAGCAGCCCGGGGGTTTCAGTGGGAGTGGGCGAGCAGTACTTC.

The chain couples TRBV4-2 to TRBJ2-2; perhaps TRBD2 as D (5 bases). The CDR3 runs 14 residues. Germline V gene sequence: CDR1 LGHNA, CDR2 YNFKEQ. V lost 4 bases, J lost 7 bases, and 13 bases lay in between. DNA for the CDR3: TGTGCCAGCAGCCTAATAGCCGGGAACGGGGAGCTGTTTTTT. Its protein is CASSLIAGNGELFF.

The DNA of the CDR3 is TGTGCCAGCAGCTCTGGGGATGATGAGCAGTTCTTC. As protein: CASSSGDDEQFF. The chain couples TRBV5-5 to TRBJ2-1; D is ambiguous. The germline gives CDR1 SGHKS, CDR2 YYEKEE (reference sequence). The ends were cut back, 3 bases at V and 8 bases at J, with 9 bases in the middle. The CDR3 runs 12 residues.

The chain recombines TRBV7-9 with TRBJ2-5; possible D gene TRBD2, 6 bases. Germline-derived CDR1 and CDR2 are SEHNR and FQNEAQ (reference sequence). Trimming removed 5 bases at V and 5 bases at J, with 9 bases between. The CDR3 is 12 amino acids. This CDR3 is CASSKRGETQYF. The DNA of the CDR3 is TGTGCCAGCAGCAAACGGGGGGAGACCCAGTACTTC.

This chain uses TRBV6-6 with TRBJ1-3; D not certain. CDR1 is MNHNY and CDR2 is SVGAGI in the germline V gene (reference sequence). CDR3 length: 14 residues. V shed 3 bases and J shed 4 bases, with 10 bases lying between them. The CDR3 nucleotides read TGTGCCAGCAGTTATGGCATCTCCGGAAACACCATATATTTT. This codes for CASSYGISGNTIYF.

Turning to this clone: One end of the junction does not line up with germline, which may come from a read error. The chain links TRBV5-6 to TRBJ1-1; 8 nucleotides align to TRBD1. CDR1 is SGHDT, CDR2 YYEEEE, per germline. The CDR3 runs 15 residues. CDR3 nucleotides: TGTGCCAGCTGCTTGGATCAGGGGGCATTCACTGAAGCTTTCTTT. It is translated as CASCLDQGAFTEAFF.

The chain is built from TRBV6-5 and TRBJ2-7; 9 nucleotides agree with TRBD1. CDR3 length: 15 amino acids. After removal of 5 bases from V and 6 bases from J, the junction contained 11 bases not matched to a gene. Per germline, CDR1 MNHEY and CDR2 SVGAGI. CDR3 coding DNA: TGTGCCAGCAGTCACGACGGGACAGGGTCACGCGAGCAGTACTTC. It translates to CASSHDGTGSREQYF.

The chain couples TRBV28 to TRBJ1-5; no reliable D call. This CDR3 region has 13 residues. Germline V gene lookup returns CDR1 MDHEN and CDR2 SYDVKM. V lost 6 bases and J 7 bases, leaving 13 bases between the germline ends. CDR3 DNA: TGTGCCAGCAGCCCAAGAGGCGAGCAGCCCCAGCATTTT. Translation: CASSPRGEQPQHF.

The V and J genes are TRBV11-1 and TRBJ2-5; TRBD1 matches at 7 bases. The CDR3 spans 14 residues. Trimming took 5 bases from V and 5 from J; bases not matched to a gene: 8. Per germline, CDR1 SGHAT and CDR2 FQDESV (reference sequence). The CDR3 nucleotides are TGTGCCAGCAGCCAAGGGGAACAGGGGGAGACCCAGTACTTC. This codes for CASSQGEQGETQYF.

The chain joins TRBV14 to TRBJ1-2; D gene unclear. The V end lost 3 bases, the J end lost 2 bases, and 13 bases lay between the germline ends. Germline CDR1 reads SGHDN; CDR2 reads FVKESK. This CDR3 region has 15 residues. In nucleotides, the CDR3 is TGTGCCAGCAGCCATACCGTCCACGTCAACTATGGCTACACCTTC. It translates to CASSHTVHVNYGYTF.

J is TRBJ2-1 and V is TRBV11-2, with D unclear. Looked up from germline, CDR1 is SGHAT and CDR2 is FQNNGV. This CDR3 is 15 amino acids long. Trimming removed 4 bases from V and 0 bases from J, with 10 bases in between. CDR3 protein: CASSSIRSSYNEQFF. CDR3 DNA: TGTGCCAGCAGCTCGATCCGCAGCTCCTACAATGAGCAGTTCTTC.